This TCR beta chain originates from a study of blood T cell repertoires in COVID-19. Study-wide context: Sites across the United States, Italy and Spain contributed samples from acute and convalescent COVID-19. T cells, B-cell-depleted T cells, or PBMCs provided the cDNA or gDNA that served as material.

Per the original data handling: Estimates of nucleated cell counts were drawn from the amplification of reference gene primers. Profiled with immunoSEQ multiplex PCR; TCRdb holds only in-frame clones, not every one. V and J calls plus clone size are reproduced from that table; the DNA served to infer D and trimming. This sample yields roughly 85,000 clones, of which approximately 90% are seen a single time; 25% to 30% belongs to the top ten. Trimming took off 0 bases at V and 0 bases at J, with 9 bases between the two ends. The CDR3 totals 15 residues. CDR1 and CDR2 from the germline V gene are SGDLS and YYNGEE.

The chain employs TRBV9 and TRBJ1-1; D not resolved. The source material was peripheral blood. This clonotype was sampled from a man aged 45-60 years with active or convalescent COVID-19. CDR3 amino acids: CASSVGAVMNTEAFF. The CDR3 DNA sequence: TGTGCCAGCAGCGTAGGGGCAGTCATGAACACTGAAGCTTTCTTT. Full variable domain (outside the CDR3, taken from reference TRBV9 and TRBJ1-1): DSGVTQTPKHLITATGQRVTLRCSPRSGDLSVYWYQQSLDQGLQFLIQYYNGEERAKGNILERFSAQQFPDLHSELNLSSLELGDSALYFCASSVGAVMNTEAFFGQGTRLTVV.